This TCR beta chain was identified in a study of Tregs in tolerant kidney transplant recipients. Clones were sequenced by immunoSEQ multiplex PCR, and TCRdb holds only the in-frame ones, with some missing. The sample records 110,000 or so clones, 90% being singletons. With regard to this clone: The target antigen is unknown.

General study results and limits: Tolerant patients' donor-specific Tregs expanded beyond overall Tregs, suggesting antigen-driven growth.

This sequence was found in a human donor who received a combined kidney and bone marrow transplant. The source material was CD4+ T cells from blood, sampled before the transplant.

CDR3 in amino acids: CASKPPGGDDTEAFF. CDR3 nucleotide sequence: TGTGCCAGCAAACCTCCAGGAGGGGATGACACTGAAGCTTTCTTT. The chain links TRBV6-1 to TRBJ1-1; tentatively, D is TRBD1 (5 bases). V dropped 7 bases and J dropped 3 bases, with 18 bases sitting between them. The CDR3 totals 15 residues. CDR1 MNHNS and CDR2 SASEGT come from the germline V gene.